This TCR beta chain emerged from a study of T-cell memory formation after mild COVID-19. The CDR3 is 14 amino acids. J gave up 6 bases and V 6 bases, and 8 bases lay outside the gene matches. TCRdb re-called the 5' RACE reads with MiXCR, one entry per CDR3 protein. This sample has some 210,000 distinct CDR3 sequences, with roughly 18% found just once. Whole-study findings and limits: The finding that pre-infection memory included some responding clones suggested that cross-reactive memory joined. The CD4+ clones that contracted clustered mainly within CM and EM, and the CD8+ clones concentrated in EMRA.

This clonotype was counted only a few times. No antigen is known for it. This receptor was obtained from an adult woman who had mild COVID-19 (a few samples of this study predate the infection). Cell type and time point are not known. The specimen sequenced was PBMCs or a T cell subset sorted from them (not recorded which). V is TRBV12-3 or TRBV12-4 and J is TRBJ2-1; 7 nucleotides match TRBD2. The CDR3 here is CASRSSGAANEQFF. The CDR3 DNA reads TGTGCCAGCAGGTCTAGCGGCGCCGCCAATGAGCAGTTCTTC.